A selection of T cell receptor beta chains follows, all from one sample in a study of cytomegalovirus exposure and HLA in healthy donors. The method was immunoSEQ multiplex PCR; TCRdb's version includes in-frame clones alone and lacks a portion of them. The sample lists 120,000 to 150,000 clones, 79% occurring once. Specimen: PBMCs. The source is a woman aged 40 to 49 in good health and CMV-seropositive. Both conserved end residues are part of each CDR3. The order of the fields is J gene, D gene, clone size, V gene, CDR3 DNA, CDR3 protein. D genes are given only for firm matches. Not all rows give a size; the values are once, few, many and, for expanded clones, a class.

j_gene: TRBJ2-5
d_gene: TRBD2
abundance: .
v_gene: TRBV5-1
CDR3nt: TGCGCCAGCAGCTTTAGTAGCGGGGGAGGTGAGACCCAGTACTTC
CDR3aa: CASSFSSGGGETQYF

j_gene: TRBJ1-1
d_gene: TRBD1
abundance: .
v_gene: TRBV7-9
CDR3nt: TGTGCCAGCAGCGCACGGACAGGGGAGAACACTGAAGCTTTCTTT
CDR3aa: CASSARTGENTEAFF

j_gene: TRBJ2-3
d_gene: TRBD1
abundance: .
v_gene: TRBV15
CDR3nt: TGTGCCATAAGGGGACAGCTTCCAGATACGCAGTATTTT
CDR3aa: CAIRGQLPDTQYF

j_gene: TRBJ2-5
d_gene: .
abundance: .
v_gene: TRBV7-9
CDR3nt: TGTGCCAGCAGCCCGGGCAGGGGGGAGTTGGAGACCCAGTACTTC
CDR3aa: CASSPGRGELETQYF

j_gene: TRBJ1-5
d_gene: .
abundance: once
v_gene: TRBV5-5
CDR3nt: TGTGCCAGCAGCGCGTGGTCGGGTACCAATCAGCCCCAGCATTTT
CDR3aa: CASSAWSGTNQPQHF

j_gene: TRBJ1-3
d_gene: .
abundance: .
v_gene: TRBV19
CDR3nt: TGTGCCAGTAGTGTCACAGTCACCGGAAACACCATATATTTT
CDR3aa: CASSVTVTGNTIYF

j_gene: TRBJ1-2
d_gene: TRBD1
abundance: .
v_gene: TRBV19
CDR3nt: TGTGCCAGTAGAGATGGACAGGGGGGCTATGGCTACACCTTC
CDR3aa: CASRDGQGGYGYTF

j_gene: TRBJ2-5
d_gene: .
abundance: .
v_gene: TRBV5-6
CDR3nt: TGTGCCAGCAGCTTGTCGAGCGGAGCGCGGGAGACCCAGTACTTC
CDR3aa: CASSLSSGARETQYF

j_gene: TRBJ1-6
d_gene: TRBD1
abundance: .
v_gene: TRBV7-9
CDR3nt: TGTGCCAGCAGTGCCTCAGGGGGTGGCAATTCACCCCTCCACTTT
CDR3aa: CASSASGGGNSPLHF

j_gene: TRBJ2-5
d_gene: .
abundance: .
v_gene: TRBV7-2
CDR3nt: TGTGCCAGCAGCTTCCTCCAAGAGACCCAGTACTTC
CDR3aa: CASSFLQETQYF

j_gene: TRBJ1-6
d_gene: .
abundance: .
v_gene: TRBV7-9
CDR3nt: TGTGCCAGCAGCCTGGGGCGGGACTATAATTCACCCCTCCACTTT
CDR3aa: CASSLGRDYNSPLHF

j_gene: TRBJ2-3
d_gene: .
abundance: .
v_gene: TRBV9
CDR3nt: TGTGCCAGCAACCCCAGCCCGGGGACAGATACGCAGTATTTT
CDR3aa: CASNPSPGTDTQYF

j_gene: TRBJ2-3
d_gene: TRBD2
abundance: few
v_gene: TRBV28
CDR3nt: TGTGCCAGCAGTGGGGGGGGTGCAGTGAGGGATACGCAGTATTTT
CDR3aa: CASSGGGAVRDTQYF

j_gene: TRBJ1-5
d_gene: TRBD1
abundance: few
v_gene: TRBV6-6
CDR3nt: TGTGCCAGCATGAGGCAGGGGGTACGGCAGCCCCAGCATTTT
CDR3aa: CASMRQGVRQPQHF

j_gene: TRBJ1-2
d_gene: TRBD1
abundance: .
v_gene: TRBV2
CDR3nt: TGTGCCAGCAGTGAAGACAGGGGGCGGAGAGGCTACACCTTC
CDR3aa: CASSEDRGRRGYTF

j_gene: TRBJ2-1
d_gene: .
abundance: .
v_gene: TRBV5-4
CDR3nt: TGTGCCAGCAGCTTGGCGGGGGGGACAGGGTTCAATGAGCAGTTCTTC
CDR3aa: CASSLAGGTGFNEQFF

j_gene: TRBJ2-6
d_gene: TRBD1
abundance: .
v_gene: TRBV6-1
CDR3nt: TGTGCCATCAAGAGACAGGGGATTGGGGCCAACGTCCTGACTTTC
CDR3aa: CAIKRQGIGANVLTF

j_gene: TRBJ2-7
d_gene: .
abundance: .
v_gene: TRBV2
CDR3nt: TGTGCCAGCCAGCCAAGAGTCACAGGGTCCTACGAGCAGTACTTC
CDR3aa: CASQPRVTGSYEQYF

j_gene: TRBJ2-5
d_gene: TRBD1
abundance: .
v_gene: TRBV6-5
CDR3nt: TGTGCCAGCAGTTACTCGGGACAGGGGTATGAGACCCAGTACTTC
CDR3aa: CASSYSGQGYETQYF

j_gene: TRBJ1-5
d_gene: .
abundance: once
v_gene: TRBV18
CDR3nt: TGTGCCAGCTCAAATACAGACAGAGGCAATCAGCCCCAGCATTTT
CDR3aa: CASSNTDRGNQPQHF

j_gene: TRBJ2-2
d_gene: TRBD2
abundance: .
v_gene: TRBV19
CDR3nt: TGTGCCAGTAGTGAAACTAGCGGATTCACCGGGGAGCTGTTTTTT
CDR3aa: CASSETSGFTGELFF

j_gene: TRBJ1-2
d_gene: .
abundance: .
v_gene: TRBV27
CDR3nt: TGTGCCAGCAGTTTTGCCGCAGGCACCTATGGCTACACCTTC
CDR3aa: CASSFAAGTYGYTF

j_gene: TRBJ2-5
d_gene: TRBD2
abundance: .
v_gene: TRBV7-9
CDR3nt: TGTGCCAGCAGCGGTGGTCCCGGGGACTACAAGACCCAGTACTTC
CDR3aa: CASSGGPGDYKTQYF

j_gene: TRBJ1-1
d_gene: .
abundance: few
v_gene: TRBV10-3
CDR3nt: TGTGCCATCAGTGAATTAGGGAGGGGGAACACTGAAGCTTTCTTT
CDR3aa: CAISELGRGNTEAFF

j_gene: TRBJ2-1
d_gene: TRBD2
abundance: few
v_gene: TRBV11-2
CDR3nt: TGTGCCAGCAGCTACTCCGTTCGCGGGGGGCCGAACAATGAGCAGTTCTTC
CDR3aa: CASSYSVRGGPNNEQFF

j_gene: TRBJ1-3
d_gene: TRBD1
abundance: .
v_gene: TRBV29-1
CDR3nt: TGCAGCGAAATACAGGGGTCTGGAAACACCATATATTTT
CDR3aa: CSEIQGSGNTIYF

j_gene: TRBJ1-2
d_gene: .
abundance: .
v_gene: TRBV6-5
CDR3nt: TGTGCCAGCAGTTACTCCGTGATCGGTGGAGGCTATGGCTACACCTTC
CDR3aa: CASSYSVIGGGYGYTF

j_gene: TRBJ2-3
d_gene: .
abundance: .
v_gene: TRBV7-9
CDR3nt: TGTGCCAGCAGCTTAGACCCAGGAGGGAATACGCAGTATTTT
CDR3aa: CASSLDPGGNTQYF

j_gene: TRBJ2-7
d_gene: .
abundance: few
v_gene: TRBV5-1
CDR3nt: TGCGCCAGCAGCTTGGTGTACAGCTCCTACGAGCAGTACTTC
CDR3aa: CASSLVYSSYEQYF

j_gene: TRBJ1-5
d_gene: .
abundance: .
v_gene: TRBV19
CDR3nt: TGTGCCAGTAGTATTCTCGGGGTTTTTCAGCCCCAGCATTTT
CDR3aa: CASSILGVFQPQHF

j_gene: TRBJ1-3
d_gene: .
abundance: .
v_gene: TRBV6-6
CDR3nt: TGTGCCAGCAGTCCCGACAGGTTTTACTCTGGAAACACCATATATTTT
CDR3aa: CASSPDRFYSGNTIYF

j_gene: TRBJ2-7
d_gene: TRBD2
abundance: .
v_gene: TRBV19
CDR3nt: TGTGCCAGTAGTAAACCGCTAGCGGGGGGTGTCTACGAGCAGTACTTC
CDR3aa: CASSKPLAGGVYEQYF

j_gene: TRBJ2-1
d_gene: TRBD2
abundance: .
v_gene: TRBV9
CDR3nt: TGTGCCAGCAGCGTTACCACTAGCGGGTCCGGTGAGCAGTTCTTC
CDR3aa: CASSVTTSGSGEQFF

j_gene: TRBJ1-1
d_gene: TRBD1
abundance: .
v_gene: TRBV6-5
CDR3nt: TGTGCCAGCAGGTCCCCAGGGGGGTCGGCTTTCTTT
CDR3aa: CASRSPGGSAFF

j_gene: TRBJ1-4
d_gene: .
abundance: .
v_gene: TRBV28
CDR3nt: TGTGCCAGCAGTCCGCGCGGGGGCTCTAATGAAAAACTGTTTTTT
CDR3aa: CASSPRGGSNEKLFF

j_gene: TRBJ1-1
d_gene: TRBD1
abundance: few
v_gene: TRBV4-1
CDR3nt: TGCGCCAGCAGCCCAGGACAGGGGGGGACTGAAGCTTTCTTT
CDR3aa: CASSPGQGGTEAFF

j_gene: TRBJ2-5
d_gene: TRBD1
abundance: few
v_gene: TRBV11-2
CDR3nt: TGTGCCAGCAGCTTCGGGACAGCCGGCGGAGAGCAGTACTTC
CDR3aa: CASSFGTAGGEQYF

j_gene: TRBJ1-1
d_gene: TRBD1
abundance: .
v_gene: TRBV7-3
CDR3nt: TGTGCCAGCTCGGGACAGGTTAACACTGAAGCTTTCTTT
CDR3aa: CASSGQVNTEAFF

j_gene: TRBJ2-1
d_gene: TRBD2
abundance: .
v_gene: TRBV7-3
CDR3nt: TGTGCCAGCAGCTCACAAGCGGGGGGTCTCTCCTACAATGAGCAGTTCTTC
CDR3aa: CASSSQAGGLSYNEQFF

j_gene: TRBJ1-1
d_gene: .
abundance: few
v_gene: TRBV7-9
CDR3nt: TGTGCCAGCAGCCAAGATCTAGGACTGTATAACACTGAAGCTTTCTTT
CDR3aa: CASSQDLGLYNTEAFF

j_gene: TRBJ2-2
d_gene: .
abundance: .
v_gene: TRBV5-1
CDR3nt: TGCGCCAGCAGCTTGGGGTTCCCGGGGGGCGTCACCGGGGAGCTGTTTTTT
CDR3aa: CASSLGFPGGVTGELFF

j_gene: TRBJ1-4
d_gene: TRBD1
abundance: .
v_gene: TRBV7-2
CDR3nt: TGTGCCAGCAGCTTGGGACAGGGTGGGGAAAAACTGTTTTTT
CDR3aa: CASSLGQGGEKLFF

j_gene: TRBJ1-1
d_gene: .
abundance: .
v_gene: TRBV6-5
CDR3nt: TGTGCCAGCAGTTACCAGGGGTCGAGGACTGAAGCTTTCTTT
CDR3aa: CASSYQGSRTEAFF

j_gene: TRBJ2-7
d_gene: TRBD1
abundance: many
v_gene: TRBV2
CDR3nt: TGTGCTAGCACAGGGGGAAGGGAGCAGTACTTC
CDR3aa: CASTGGREQYF

j_gene: TRBJ2-3
d_gene: .
abundance: .
v_gene: TRBV5-1
CDR3nt: TGCGCCAGCAGCTTGGGTGCTACCACAGATACGCAGTATTTT
CDR3aa: CASSLGATTDTQYF

j_gene: TRBJ2-7
d_gene: TRBD1
abundance: .
v_gene: TRBV11-1
CDR3nt: TGTGCCAGCAGCCGGGACAGGGGGCACGAGCAGTACTTC
CDR3aa: CASSRDRGHEQYF